The 18 T cell receptor beta chains given below trace back to one sample, sequenced in a study of T cells in Graves' hyperthyroidism and ophthalmopathy. The source material, RNA transcripts, was used to amplify TCR beta CDR3 regions. The primer set for the first-round RT-PCR of the TCR CDR3 was HTBI. Each CDR3 protein is one row after TCRdb ran MiXCR on the multiplex PCR reads. This table has approximately 430,000 distinct CDR3 sequences, roughly 14% appearing once. The sample comprised blood. Source of these receptors: a man in his late teens or twenties with Graves' ophthalmopathy.

This clonotype was picked up a small number of times. The V gene is TRBV7-8, the J gene TRBJ2-1, with D perhaps matching TRBD1 or TRBD2 (6 bases each). This CDR3 spans 16 amino acids. Germline assignment: CDR1 SGHVS and CDR2 FQNEAQ. The ends were cut back, 0 bases at V and 8 bases at J, with 17 bases in the middle. For the CDR3, the DNA is TGTGCCAGCAGCTTAGCGGGGGGCCGTTCGGTGTATGAGCAGTTCTTC. Amino acids: CASSLAGGRSVYEQFF. The full variable domain, rest sourced from reference TRBV7-8 and TRBJ2-1, is GAGVSQSPRYKVAKRGQDVALRCDPISGHVSLFWYQQALGQGPEFLTYFQNEAQLDKSGLPSDRFFAERPEGSVSTLKIQRTQQEDSAVYLCASSLAGGRSVYEQFFGPGTRLTVL.

The V and J genes are TRBV7-9 and TRBJ2-1; 7 bases agree with TRBD2. V shed 7 bases, J shed 4 bases, and the junction held 13 bases outside the gene matches. The CDR3 is made up of 16 amino acids. CDR1 and CDR2 from the germline V gene are SEHNR and FQNEAQ (reference sequence). The DNA for the CDR3 is TGTGCCAGCAAACCTTTTGGGGGAGGGGATTACAATGAGCAGTTCTTC. Its protein is CASKPFGGGDYNEQFF.

This clonotype has a count of ten or more. This chain uses TRBV7-9 with TRBJ1-2; D unresolved. V was shortened by 4 bases and J by 0 bases, with 9 bases between the two germline ends. The CDR3 totals 14 residues. The germline V gene encodes CDR1 SEHNR and CDR2 FQNEAQ (reference sequence). The CDR3 DNA reads TGTGCCAGCAGCTACGGATACTCTAACTATGGCTACACCTTC. Encoded protein: CASSYGYSNYGYTF.

This chain uses TRBV5-6 with TRBJ1-4, with D tentatively TRBD1 (5 bases). Germline V gene data show CDR1 as SGHDT and CDR2 as YYEEEE. CDR3 size: 13 residues. The V end lost 3 bases, the J end lost 7 bases, and 10 bases lay between the germline ends. The CDR3 sequence is CASSSGTLEKLFF. The CDR3 DNA reads TGTGCCAGCAGCTCAGGGACGCTTGAAAAACTGTTTTTT.

V and J are TRBV11-2 and TRBJ2-7; 14 nucleotides agree with TRBD2. The CDR3 loop spans 16 amino acids. Losses at the gene ends were 2 bases for V and 4 bases for J; bases not matched to a gene: 4. Germline assignment: CDR1 SGHAT and CDR2 FQNNGV. This CDR3 is CASSLRLAGGMYEQYF. The CDR3 nucleotides are TGTGCCAGCAGCTTACGACTAGCGGGGGGGATGTACGAGCAGTACTTC.

The chain employs TRBV6-5 and TRBJ1-2; 7 bases align to TRBD1. This CDR3 comprises 13 residues. Trimming cost V 1 base and J 5 bases; bases outside gene matches: 1. Germline loops: CDR1 MNHEY, CDR2 SVGAGI. The CDR3 protein is CASSYFRGYGYTF. As DNA, the CDR3 is TGTGCCAGCAGTTACTTCAGGGGGTATGGCTACACCTTC.

In this sample, this clonotype turned up many times. The chain combines TRBV5-1 with TRBJ2-3; TRBD2 matches 10 bases. Germline-derived CDR1 and CDR2 are SGHRS and YFSETQ. This CDR3 contains 14 residues. The V and J ends lost 0 bases and 11 bases, in that order; junction bases with no gene match: 6. The CDR3 spells CASSLGTSGTEQYF. CDR3 DNA sequence: TGCGCCAGCAGCTTGGGGACTAGCGGAACTGAGCAGTATTTT. Complete variable domain (other parts from reference TRBV5-1 and TRBJ2-3): KAGVTQTPRYLIKTRGQQVTLSCSPISGHRSVSWYQQTPGQGLQFLFEYFSETQRNKGNFPGRFSGRQFSNSRSEMNVSTLELGDSALYLCASSLGTSGTEQYFGPGTRLTVL.

This chain links TRBV11-2 with TRBJ2-5, with D possibly matching TRBD2 (6 bases). Looked up from germline, CDR1 is SGHAT and CDR2 is FQNNGV. The CDR3 loop spans 17 amino acids. V was shortened by 0 bases and J by 2 bases, with 16 bases between the two germline ends. The CDR3 DNA sequence: TGTGCCAGCAGCTTAGATGGTCCAGCGGGCAAGCAAGAGACCCAGTACTTC. This encodes CASSLDGPAGKQETQYF.

This clonotype occurred a few times. The rearrangement joins TRBV18 to TRBJ1-4; the match to TRBD1 covers 7 bases. Germline CDR1 is KGHSH and CDR2 is LQKENI. The V and J ends lost 5 bases and 10 bases, in that order; junction bases with no gene match: 13. This CDR3 spans 15 amino acids. CDR3 DNA sequence: TGTGCCAGCTCAGCGCCGACAGGGCAACCAGGAAAACTGTTTTTT. This sequence encodes CASSAPTGQPGKLFF.

In this sample, this clonotype turned up many times. The chain couples TRBV10-3 to TRBJ1-2, with TRBD1 as a possible D gene (6 bases). The CDR3 sequence is 13 residues long. Germline loops: CDR1 ENHRY, CDR2 SYGVKD. Deletions cut 3 bases from V and 2 bases from J, with 7 bases between. The CDR3 bases are TGTGCCATCAGTGAAGGGACAAACTATGGCTACACCTTC. Protein product: CAISEGTNYGYTF.

CDR3 in amino acids: CSVGTGLGSPLHF. CDR3 bases: TGCAGCGTGGGGACGGGCCTCGGGTCACCCCTCCACTTT. J is TRBJ1-6 and V is TRBV29-1; D might be TRBD1 (5 bases). V lost 6 bases and J lost 10, with 16 bases in between. This CDR3 spans 13 amino acids. Germline CDR1 SQVTM, CDR2 ANQGSEA. The entire variable domain, with the rest obtained from reference TRBV29-1 and TRBJ1-6, is as follows: SAVISQKPSRDICQRGTSLTIQCQVDSQVTMMFWYRQQPGQSLTLIATANQGSEATYESGFVIDKFPISRPNLTFSTLTVSNMSPEDSSIYLCSVGTGLGSPLHFGNGTRLTVT.

This clonotype was seen ten or more times. The chain joins TRBV2 to TRBJ2-3; D might be TRBD1 (6 bases). Looked up from germline, CDR1 is SNHLY and CDR2 is FYNNEI. V was shortened by 10 bases and J by 3 bases, with 17 bases between the two germline ends. The CDR3 consists of 14 residues. This chain's CDR3 is CATLLGHVTDTQYF. CDR3 coding DNA: TGTGCCACCCTGTTGGGACATGTGACAGATACGCAGTATTTT.

This clonotype was counted only a few times. The chain's CDR3 is CASSLGATGGTEAFF. CDR3 sequence (DNA): TGTGCCAGCAGCTTAGGCGCGACAGGGGGCACTGAAGCTTTCTTT. V is TRBV11-3 and J is TRBJ1-1, with 9 bases matching TRBD1. This CDR3 spans 15 amino acids. CDR1 SGHNT and CDR2 YENEEA come from the germline V gene. V was clipped by 1 base and J by 4 bases; unmatched bases: 4. Full variable domain (outside the CDR3, taken from reference TRBV11-3 and TRBJ1-1): EAGVVQSPRYKIIEKKQPVAFWCNPISGHNTLYWYLQNLGQGPELLIRYENEEAVDDSQLPKDRFSAERLKGVDSTLKIQPAELGDSAVYLCASSLGATGGTEAFFGQGTRLTVV.

This clonotype was observed a handful of times. V gene TRBV27 combines with J gene TRBJ2-7; 7 bases are shared with TRBD2. V was clipped by 5 bases and J by 5 bases; unmatched bases: 12. Looked up from germline, CDR1 is MNHEY and CDR2 is SMNVEV (reference sequence). The CDR3 has 15 amino acids. CDR3 sequence (DNA): TGTGCCAGCAGTACCAACCTCTTGGGGGGGGACGAGCAGTACTTC. The encoded protein is CASSTNLLGGDEQYF.

This clonotype was recorded many times. V gene TRBV4-2 combines with J gene TRBJ2-7; 12 bases line up with TRBD2. CDR3 length equals 15 residues. After removal of 1 base from V and 3 bases from J, the junction contained 1 base not matched to a gene. Germline V gene data show CDR1 as LGHNA and CDR2 as YNFKEQ. CDR3 coding DNA: TGTGCCAGCAGCCAAGCTAGCGGGGGGGACTACGAGCAGTACTTC. Residues: CASSQASGGDYEQYF.

There are many counts of this clonotype. V usage is TRBV12-3 or TRBV12-4 and J usage is TRBJ2-3, with D unclear. This CDR3 is 12 amino acids long. Trimming pared 3 bases from V and 2 bases from J, leaving 3 bases between. The CDR3 region is CASSFSTDTQYF. CDR3 in DNA: TGTGCCAGCAGTTTCTCCACAGATACGCAGTATTTT.

This clonotype was found many times. V gene TRBV7-3 combines with J gene TRBJ2-1, with D possibly being TRBD2 (5 bases). Germline CDR1 SGHTA, CDR2 FQGTGA. The V end was cut by 3 bases, the J end by 10 bases, with 10 bases between. The CDR3 runs to 12 residues. The CDR3 protein is CASSFDREEQFF. CDR3 bases: TGTGCCAGCAGCTTCGACCGGGAAGAGCAGTTCTTC.

The V and J genes are TRBV6-1 and TRBJ1-5; D uncertain. The CDR3 totals 16 residues. V was shortened by 5 bases and J by 0 bases, with 14 bases between the two germline ends. Germline V gives CDR1 MNHNS, CDR2 SASEGT. CDR3 sequence reads: CASSSLLGTSNQPQHF. The CDR3 DNA sequence: TGTGCCAGCAGTAGTTTGTTGGGCACTAGCAATCAGCCCCAGCATTTT.